The sequence of this TCR beta chain was determined in a study of Ad26.COV2.S vaccination and SARS-CoV-2 variants. TCRdb keeps only in-frame clones here, not all; method: immunoSEQ multiplex PCR. The sample holds 450,000 to 550,000 clones, 89% seen once. Sample treatment: about 20 received Ad26.COV2.S at low or high dose, single or two shots; 5 received placebo; per-sample allocation not given. Day 63 following the first vaccine or placebo injection was when the samples were taken. The donor was a Boston adult aged 18-55 years. Material: peripheral blood, obtained in a trial of Ad26.COV2.S vaccine versus placebo. The source is a person aged 18-60 years who received the Ad26.COV2.S COVID-19 vaccine or a placebo.

The CDR3 sequence: CASSLRLAGGYNEQFF. In DNA, the CDR3 is TGTGCCAGCAGCCTCCGACTAGCGGGAGGGTACAATGAGCAGTTCTTC. This chain joins TRBV11-2 and TRBJ2-1; 14 nucleotides line up with TRBD2. The CDR3 is 16 amino acids. After removal of 5 bases from V and 4 bases from J, the junction contained 4 bases not matched to a gene. Germline CDR1 SGHAT, CDR2 FQNNGV.